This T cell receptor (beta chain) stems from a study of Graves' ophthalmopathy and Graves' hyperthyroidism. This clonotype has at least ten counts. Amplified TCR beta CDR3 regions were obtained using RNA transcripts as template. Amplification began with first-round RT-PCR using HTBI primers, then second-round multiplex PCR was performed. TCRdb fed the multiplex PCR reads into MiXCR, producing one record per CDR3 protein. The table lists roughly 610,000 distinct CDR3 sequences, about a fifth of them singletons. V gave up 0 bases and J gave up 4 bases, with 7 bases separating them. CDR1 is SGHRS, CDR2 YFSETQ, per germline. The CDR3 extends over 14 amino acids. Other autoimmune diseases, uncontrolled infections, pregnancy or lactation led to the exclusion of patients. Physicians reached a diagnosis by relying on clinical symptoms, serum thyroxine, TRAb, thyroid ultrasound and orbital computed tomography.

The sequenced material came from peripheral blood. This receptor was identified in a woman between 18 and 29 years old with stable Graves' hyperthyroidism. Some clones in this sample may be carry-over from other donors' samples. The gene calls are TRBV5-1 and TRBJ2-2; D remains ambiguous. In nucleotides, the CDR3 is TGCGCCAGCAGCTTGGGAGCGATCACCGGGGAGCTGTTTTTT. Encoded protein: CASSLGAITGELFF.